Listed here are 5 T cell receptor beta chains from one sample, sequenced in a study of blood T cells in healthy people across ages. Sample-barcoded 5' priming and a J-beta primer mix drove a second PCR of about 6 to 12 cycles. Each CDR3 protein is one row after TCRdb ran MiXCR on the 5' RACE reads. The sample includes hundreds of thousands of distinct CDR3 sequences, around 45% of them seen just once. Sequenced: blood. The origin of the receptors is a woman aged 55 to 70 in good health.

The chain links TRBV9 to TRBJ2-5, with 7 bases lining up with TRBD2. This CDR3 comprises 16 residues. The trim removed 1 base at V and 4 bases at J, leaving 10 bases unmatched. Germline V gives CDR1 SGDLS, CDR2 YYNGEE. The DNA of the CDR3 is TGTGCCAGCAGCGTACGGACTAGTGCAGTCCCAGAGACCCAGTACTTC. Encoded protein: CASSVRTSAVPETQYF.

V usage is TRBV5-1 and J usage is TRBJ2-7; D perhaps matches TRBD1 (6 bases). Germline assignment: CDR1 SGHRS and CDR2 YFSETQ. V lost 5 bases and J 1 base, leaving 13 bases between the germline ends. The CDR3 is 14 amino acids. The CDR3 sequence: CASSYTGFSYEQYF. In DNA, the CDR3 is TGCGCCAGCAGTTACACAGGGTTTTCCTACGAGCAGTACTTC.

This chain links TRBV25-1 with TRBJ2-7; 8 bases match TRBD1. The J segment lost 3 bases and the V segment lost 6 bases, leaving 10 bases of the junction unmatched. CDR3 length equals 15 residues. The V gene's germline CDR1 is MGHDK and CDR2 SYGVNS. The chain's CDR3 is CASSPAGGHYYEQYF. For the CDR3, the DNA is TGTGCCAGCAGCCCAGCAGGGGGCCATTACTACGAGCAGTACTTC.

The chain has TRBV12-3 or TRBV12-4 and TRBJ2-1; D remains unclear. The CDR3 length is 14 residues. Trimming took off 4 bases at V and 5 bases at J, with 12 bases between the two ends. CDR3 nucleotides: TGTGCCAGCAGTTCCCCCCGAGTAAACAATGAGCAGTTCTTC. Protein product: CASSSPRVNNEQFF.

The V gene is TRBV12-5, the J gene TRBJ1-1; 10 positions match TRBD1. From germline, CDR1 is LGHNT and CDR2 FRNRAP. This CDR3 region has 14 residues. The J segment lost 6 bases and the V segment lost 1 base, leaving 2 bases of the junction unmatched. This chain's CDR3 is CASGLGDRGAEAFF. In DNA form, the CDR3 reads TGTGCTAGTGGTTTGGGGGACAGGGGCGCTGAAGCTTTCTTT.